What follows are 24 T cell receptor beta chains derived from one specimen sequenced in a study of human T cells and chemical hapten exposure. TCRdb analysed the RACE reads with MiXCR anew, one entry per CDR3 protein. The table records 270,000 or so distinct CDR3 sequences, almost 8% of them present only once. Specified time point: pre-sensitization, week 0. The treatment here: therapeutic diphenylcyclopropenone sensitization with weekly scalp DPC. The specimen comprised whole blood, sampled in connection with sensitization to the hapten diphenylcyclopropenone (DPC). The receptors shown here come from a man aged 18 to 35 with alopecia areata. Some clones in this sample may be carry-over from other donors' samples.

The chain recombines TRBV7-9 with TRBJ2-1; D may be TRBD2 (5 bases). The CDR3 sequence is 13 residues long. Trimming pared 4 bases from V and 8 bases from J, leaving 12 bases between. Looked up from germline, CDR1 is SEHNR and CDR2 is FQNEAQ (reference sequence). The CDR3 spells CASSSGIGHEQFF. CDR3 DNA sequence: TGTGCCAGCAGCTCGGGGATTGGACATGAGCAGTTCTTC.

This rearrangement joins TRBV7-3 to TRBJ2-3; a possible D gene is TRBD1 (5 bases). There are 15 residues in the CDR3. Trimming removed 8 bases from V and 2 bases from J, with 17 bases in between. Per the germline V gene, CDR1 is SGHTA and CDR2 is FQGTGA. The CDR3 DNA reads as TGTGCCAGCCGATCCGGATCAGGGAACACAGATACGCAGTATTTT. This codes for CASRSGSGNTDTQYF. The full variable domain, completed using reference TRBV7-3 and TRBJ2-3, is GAGVSQTPSNKVTEKGKYVELRCDPISGHTALYWYRQSLGQGPEFLIYFQGTGAADDSGLPNDRFFAVRPEGSVSTLKIQRTERGDSAVYLCASRSGSGNTDTQYFGPGTRLTVL.

The sample holds a few counts of this clonotype. The chain combines TRBV4-3 with TRBJ1-1; D is possibly TRBD1 (6 bases). The V end was cut by 0 bases, the J end by 11 bases, with 13 bases between. Looked up from germline, CDR1 is LGHNA and CDR2 is YSLEER. The CDR3 has 13 amino acids. CDR3 bases: TGCGCCAGCAGCCAAGATATGGGGGCAGTGGCTTTCTTT. Translation: CASSQDMGAVAFF.

CDR3 in amino acids: CASSESLSLNEKLFF. CDR3 DNA sequence: TGTGCCAGCAGTGAATCCCTCTCTCTTAATGAAAAACTGTTTTTT. The J gene is TRBJ1-4, the V gene TRBV2, with D hard to call. This CDR3 region has 15 residues. Germline loops: CDR1 SNHLY, CDR2 FYNNEI. V dropped 2 bases and J dropped 4 bases, with 11 bases sitting between them.

This clonotype was observed many times. The chain has TRBV7-2 and TRBJ2-7, with D perhaps TRBD1 (5 bases). The CDR3 consists of 13 residues. The V gene lost 1 base and the J gene lost 4 bases, with 8 bases spanning the gap. The germline gives CDR1 SGHTA, CDR2 FQGNSA. CDR3: CASSLVKGYEQYV. The DNA of the CDR3 is TGTGCCAGCAGCTTAGTGAAGGGGTACGAGCAGTACGTC.

This clonotype was counted at least ten times. The chain combines TRBV10-3 with TRBJ2-7; D possibly corresponds to TRBD1 (6 bases). The germline CDR1 and CDR2 sequences are ENHRY and SYGVKD. The CDR3 totals 20 residues. Trimming removed 2 bases at V and 0 bases at J, with 26 bases between. The CDR3 here is CAISELRIPDSTGSSYEQYV. The DNA of the CDR3 is TGTGCCATCAGTGAGCTACGGATCCCCGATTCGACAGGCAGCTCCTACGAGCAGTACGTC.

This clonotype has more than one count but fewer than ten. This chain joins TRBV6-2 or TRBV6-3 and TRBJ2-1; the D gene could be TRBD1 or TRBD2 (5 bases each). Trimming left V 2 bases short and J 5 bases short, with 10 bases between. The CDR3 sequence is 14 residues long. CDR1 and CDR2 (germline): MNHEY, SVGEGT. DNA for the CDR3: TGTGCCAGCAGTTACCGGGGACCACACAATGAGCAGTTCTTC. Its translation is CASSYRGPHNEQFF.

The chain combines TRBV5-1 with TRBJ1-6, with unresolved D. CDR1 and CDR2 from the germline V gene are SGHRS and YFSETQ. Trimming took off 0 bases at V and 7 bases at J, with 11 bases between the two ends. The length of the CDR3 is 15 residues. The CDR3 DNA sequence: TGCGCCAGCAGCTTGGTGGGTTTCGTAAATTCACCCCTCCACTTT. As protein: CASSLVGFVNSPLHF.

The gene calls are TRBV6-6 and TRBJ1-1; the D gene is possibly TRBD1 (5 bases). V was pared by 4 bases and J by 3 bases, with 18 bases between. CDR1 and CDR2 (germline): MNHNY, SVGAGI (reference sequence). The CDR3 is 16 residues long. CDR3 DNA: TGTGCCAGCAGTTGGGAGACACAGGAGCCCGACACTGAAGCTTTCTTT. Protein sequence: CASSWETQEPDTEAFF.

This clonotype was seen a handful of times. This chain uses TRBV11-2 with TRBJ1-1; maybe TRBD1 (6 bases). The germline V gene encodes CDR1 SGHAT and CDR2 FQNNGV. The V end lost 5 bases, the J end lost 1 base, and 17 bases lay between the germline ends. CDR3 size: 16 residues. CDR3: CASSPGRGDTNTEAFF. CDR3 DNA: TGTGCCAGCAGCCCCGGACGGGGGGACACGAACACTGAAGCTTTCTTT. Complete variable domain (other parts from reference TRBV11-2 and TRBJ1-1): EAGVAQSPRYKIIEKRQSVAFWCNPISGHATLYWYQQILGQGPKLLIQFQNNGVVDDSQLPKDRFSAERLKGVDSTLKIQPAKLEDSAVYLCASSPGRGDTNTEAFFGQGTRLTVV.

This chain connects TRBV3-1 to TRBJ2-3, with 11 nucleotides matching TRBD2. The CDR3 runs to 15 residues. After removal of 4 bases from V and 4 bases from J, the junction contained 4 bases not matched to a gene. Germline CDR1 is LGHDT and CDR2 is YNNKEL (reference sequence). CDR3: CASSLAGGPPDTQYF. The CDR3 DNA follows: TGTGCCAGCAGCCTAGCGGGGGGGCCTCCAGATACGCAGTATTTT.

This chain joins TRBV7-2 and TRBJ2-4; 11 positions match TRBD1. This CDR3 has 18 amino acids. J lost 1 base, V lost 4 bases, and 9 bases had no gene match. CDR1 SGHTA and CDR2 FQGNSA come from the germline V gene. Here the CDR3 reads CASSSGTGGPGAKNIQYF. The CDR3 DNA follows: TGTGCCAGCAGCTCCGGGACAGGGGGTCCCGGGGCCAAAAACATTCAGTACTTC.

This clonotype was counted between two and nine times. The V and J genes are TRBV5-5 and TRBJ2-2, with 10 bases aligning to TRBD1. This CDR3 is 17 amino acids long. Unmatched junction bases numbered 8, after V lost 6 bases and J lost 0 bases. Germline V CDR1 and CDR2: SGHKS, YYEKEE (reference sequence). CDR3 DNA: TGTGCCAGCACCGGACAGGGGGTTACCGCGAACACCGGGGAGCTGTTTTTT. This translates into CASTGQGVTANTGELFF. Looking up the rest from reference TRBV5-5 and TRBJ2-2 gives the full variable domain: DAGVTQSPTHLIKTRGQQVTLRCSPISGHKSVSWYQQVLGQGPQFIFQYYEKEERGRGNFPDRFSARQFPNYSSELNVNALLLGDSALYLCASTGQGVTANTGELFFGEGSRLTVL.

This clonotype was seen repeatedly, ten times or more. The chain couples TRBV20-1 to TRBJ2-3; TRBD1 might be the D (6 bases). V lost 6 bases to trimming and J lost 4 bases, with 17 bases between them. This CDR3 has 14 amino acids. From germline, CDR1 is DFQATT and CDR2 SNEGSKA (reference sequence). CDR3 amino acids: CSATNDWGPDTQYF. The CDR3 DNA reads as TGCAGTGCCACAAATGACTGGGGGCCAGATACGCAGTATTTT.

This chain links TRBV7-9 with TRBJ1-6; 10 bases are a match to TRBD1. CDR1 is SEHNR, CDR2 FQNEAQ, per germline (reference sequence). The CDR3 is 19 amino acids. The J segment lost 5 bases and the V segment lost 2 bases, leaving 12 bases of the junction unmatched. CDR3 sequence reads: CASSLLLPGTGEHNSPLHF. The CDR3, as DNA: TGTGCCAGCAGCTTATTACTCCCCGGGACAGGGGAGCATAATTCACCCCTCCACTTT. Full variable domain (rest looked up from reference TRBV7-9 and TRBJ1-6): DTGVSQNPRHKITKRGQNVTFRCDPISEHNRLYWYRQTLGQGPEFLTYFQNEAQLEKSRLLSDRFSAERPKGSFSTLEIQRTEQGDSAMYLCASSLLLPGTGEHNSPLHFGNGTRLTVT.

This clonotype was seen more than once but under ten times. CDR3 residues: CASSWGMTYNEQFF. As DNA, the CDR3 is TGCGCCAGCAGCTGGGGGATGACCTACAATGAGCAGTTCTTC. The V gene is TRBV5-1, the J gene TRBJ2-1, with D possibly called TRBD1 or TRBD2 (5 bases each). With 3 bases removed from V and 2 bases from J, the gap between germline ends came to 9 bases. CDR1 SGHRS and CDR2 YFSETQ come from the germline V gene. This CDR3 comprises 14 residues.

This clonotype was counted a few times. The chain has TRBV6-2 or TRBV6-3 and TRBJ2-7; 7 positions agree with TRBD1. J was trimmed by 1 base and V by 4 bases; bases with no gene match: 7. The CDR3 loop spans 15 amino acids. Germline CDR1 reads MNHEY; CDR2 reads SVGEGT. CDR3 sequence reads: CASSSSRQGSYEQYF. Written as DNA, the CDR3 is TGTGCCAGCAGTTCCTCCCGACAGGGATCCTACGAGCAGTACTTC.

This clonotype occurred many times. Sequence at one end of the junction differs from germline and may be a read error. The gene calls are TRBV5-1 and TRBJ1-5; the D is unclear. CDR3 size: 12 residues. Per germline, CDR1 SGHRS and CDR2 YFSETQ. The CDR3 nucleotides are TGTGCCAGCAGCTTAGATGGACAGCCCCAGCATTTT. Its protein is CASSLDGQPQHF.

This clonotype was recorded a few times. The CDR3 region has the DNA TGCAGCGTCGGGGACAGTTCGGCGAGGACTGAAGCTTTCTTT. The encoded protein is CSVGDSSARTEAFF. This chain joins TRBV29-1 and TRBJ1-1; 7 bases are shared with TRBD1. With 6 bases clipped from V and 5 bases from J, the junction kept 12 bases outside the gene matches. CDR3 size: 14 residues. CDR1 SQVTM and CDR2 ANQGSEA come from the germline V gene.

V gene TRBV4-3 combines with J gene TRBJ2-3, with 13 positions matching TRBD2. V was pared by 6 bases and J by 4 bases, with 7 bases of the junction left unmatched. Germline loops: CDR1 LGHNA, CDR2 YSLEER. This CDR3 contains 16 residues. The CDR3, as DNA: TGCGCCAGCAGACTAAGACTAGCGGGGGGCTCAGATACGCAGTATTTT. Amino acid sequence: CASRLRLAGGSDTQYF.

V is TRBV6-5 and J is TRBJ2-2; D might be TRBD2 (6 bases). CDR1 and CDR2 (germline): MNHEY, SVGAGI. The CDR3 sequence is 15 residues long. Trimming took off 7 bases at V and 1 base at J, with 13 bases between the two ends. Here the CDR3 DNA reads TGTGCCAGCACTCCGGGACTCCTGAACACCGGGGAGCTGTTTTTT. It specifies CASTPGLLNTGELFF.

In its sample, this clonotype was seen a few times. The rearrangement uses TRBV20-1 and TRBJ1-4, with D perhaps TRBD1 (5 bases). There are 11 residues in the CDR3. The germline V and J ends were trimmed by 5 bases and 8 bases, with 9 bases remaining between them. Germline V CDR1 and CDR2: DFQATT, SNEGSKA (reference sequence). The CDR3 DNA reads TGCAGTGCTCTAAGGACAGAAAAACTGTTTTTT. The encoded protein is CSALRTEKLFF.

The J gene is TRBJ2-5, the V gene TRBV6-5, with D perhaps TRBD2 (6 bases). CDR3 length equals 13 residues. CDR1 and CDR2 (germline): MNHEY, SVGAGI. V was shortened by 2 bases and J by 4 bases, with 8 bases between the two germline ends. CDR3 coding DNA: TGTGCCAGCAGTTACCCGGAGGGAGAGACCCAGTACTTC. Its translation: CASSYPEGETQYF.

This clonotype was counted only a few times. The chain carries TRBV20-1 and TRBJ1-2, with D maybe TRBD1 (6 bases). V was cut by 0 bases and J by 5 bases, with 16 bases left in between. CDR3 length: 15 residues. Germline lookup yields CDR1 DFQATT and CDR2 SNEGSKA (reference sequence). The chain's CDR3 is CSARDQGRGEYGYTF. The CDR3 DNA sequence: TGCAGTGCTAGAGATCAGGGCAGGGGAGAGTATGGCTACACCTTC.